This record looks at one T cell receptor beta chain sequence and its context. The antigen remains unidentified. TCRdb reprocessed the RT-PCR reads via MiXCR and lists one record per CDR3 protein. Of more than 700,000 distinct CDR3 sequences detected, less than 25% appear once; the ten largest clones hold roughly 10%. This CDR3 contains 15 residues. The J segment lost 4 bases and the V segment lost 4 bases, leaving 11 bases of the junction unmatched. Germline CDR1 SGHKS, CDR2 YYEKEE (reference sequence). This sample stems from a study of response to subunit inactivated influenza vaccine. Findings and limits, study-wide: Few new T cells, the authors suggested, are recruited by each seasonal influenza vaccination.

Sequencing used PBMCs from blood, obtained 5 to 6 days after vaccination. The chain has TRBV5-5 and TRBJ2-7, with 7 bases fitting TRBD2. The origin of this receptor is a man aged 50 or older who received an inactivated influenza vaccine. The CDR3 nucleotides read TGTGCCAGCAGCCGTCTGCCTAGCGGACCGTACGAGCAGTACTTC. Translated: CASSRLPSGPYEQYF.